Here is one T cell receptor beta chain with its context. What it binds is not known. This record belongs to a study of OX40 agonist ivuxolimab in advanced cancers. The overall study: Aged roughly 23 to 90 with a mean of around 60 years, they were more than 80% male. Broader study findings: Mean expanded clone counts were higher in CD8+ than CD4+ T cells.

Sequencing used immunoSEQ multiplex PCR; TCRdb keeps in-frame clones, though not all of them. Of about 83,000 clones in the sample, roughly 83% are singletons; the top ten hold under 7.5%. Germline CDR1 is SGHTA and CDR2 is FQGNSA. This CDR3 is 13 amino acids long. Trimming stripped 1 base from V and 4 bases from J, with 7 bases between. The chain is built from TRBV7-2 and TRBJ1-1, with D unresolved. The clonotype was recovered from an adult with an advanced solid tumor such as melanoma, head and neck, liver or kidney cancer. This specimen was CD4+ or CD8+ T cells sorted from blood, taken in a trial of the OX40 agonist ivuxolimab. The DNA for the CDR3 is TGTGCCAGCAGCTTAGAGGAGGTCACTGAAGCTTTCTTT. This encodes CASSLEEVTEAFF.